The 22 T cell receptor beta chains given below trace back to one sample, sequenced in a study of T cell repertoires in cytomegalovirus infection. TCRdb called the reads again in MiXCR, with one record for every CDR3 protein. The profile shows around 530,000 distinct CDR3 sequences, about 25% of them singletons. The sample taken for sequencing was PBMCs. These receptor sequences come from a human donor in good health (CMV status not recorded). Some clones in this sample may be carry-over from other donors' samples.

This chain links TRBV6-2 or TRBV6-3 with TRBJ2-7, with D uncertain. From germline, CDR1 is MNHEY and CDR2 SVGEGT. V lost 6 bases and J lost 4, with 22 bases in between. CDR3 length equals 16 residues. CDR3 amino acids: CASSPLLVVEWYEQYV. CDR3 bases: TGTGCCAGCAGCCCACTTTTGGTAGTCGAGTGGTACGAGCAGTACGTC.

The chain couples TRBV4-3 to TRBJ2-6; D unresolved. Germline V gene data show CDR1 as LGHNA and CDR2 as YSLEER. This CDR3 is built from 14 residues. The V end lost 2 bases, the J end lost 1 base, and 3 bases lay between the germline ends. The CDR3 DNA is TGCGCCAGCAGCCAAACATCTGGGGCCAACGTCCTGACTTTC. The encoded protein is CASSQTSGANVLTF.

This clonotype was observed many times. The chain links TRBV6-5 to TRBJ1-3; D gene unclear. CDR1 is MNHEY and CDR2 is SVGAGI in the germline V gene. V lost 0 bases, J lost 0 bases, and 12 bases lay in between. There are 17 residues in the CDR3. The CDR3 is CASSYSRSSYSGNTIYF. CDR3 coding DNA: TGTGCCAGCAGTTACTCGAGGAGTAGCTACTCTGGAAACACCATATATTTT.

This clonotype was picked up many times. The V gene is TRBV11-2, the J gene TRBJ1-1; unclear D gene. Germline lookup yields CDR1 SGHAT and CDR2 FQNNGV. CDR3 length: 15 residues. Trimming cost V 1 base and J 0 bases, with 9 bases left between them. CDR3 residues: CASSLGGSLNTEAFF. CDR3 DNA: TGTGCCAGCAGCTTAGGAGGCAGTCTGAACACTGAAGCTTTCTTT.

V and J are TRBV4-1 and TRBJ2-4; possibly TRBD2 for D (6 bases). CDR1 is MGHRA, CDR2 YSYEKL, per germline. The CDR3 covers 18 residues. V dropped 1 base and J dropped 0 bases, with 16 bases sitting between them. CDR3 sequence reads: CASSQGLWREPAKNIQYF. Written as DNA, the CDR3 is TGCGCCAGCAGCCAAGGGTTGTGGAGGGAACCAGCCAAAAACATTCAGTACTTC.

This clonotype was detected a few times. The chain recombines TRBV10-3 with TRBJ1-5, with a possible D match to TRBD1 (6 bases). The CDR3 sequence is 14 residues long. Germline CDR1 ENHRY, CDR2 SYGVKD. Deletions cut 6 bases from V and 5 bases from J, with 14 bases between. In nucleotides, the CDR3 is TGTGCCATCAGCCCACAGGGAGGTTATCAGCCCCAGCATTTT. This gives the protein CAISPQGGYQPQHF.

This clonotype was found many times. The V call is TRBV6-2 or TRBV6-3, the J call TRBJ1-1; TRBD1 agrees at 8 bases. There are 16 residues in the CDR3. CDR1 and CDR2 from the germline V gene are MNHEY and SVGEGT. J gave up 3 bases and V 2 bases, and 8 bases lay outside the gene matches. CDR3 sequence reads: CASSYGQGGTDTEAFF. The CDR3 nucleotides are TGTGCCAGCAGTTACGGACAGGGCGGGACCGACACTGAAGCTTTCTTT.

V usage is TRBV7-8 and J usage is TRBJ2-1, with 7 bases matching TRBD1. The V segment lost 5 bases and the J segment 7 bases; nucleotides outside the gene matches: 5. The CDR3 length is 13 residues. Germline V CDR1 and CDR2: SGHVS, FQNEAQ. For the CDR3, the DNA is TGTGCCAGCAGCGCCGGGACAGAAAATGAGCAGTTCTTC. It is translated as CASSAGTENEQFF.

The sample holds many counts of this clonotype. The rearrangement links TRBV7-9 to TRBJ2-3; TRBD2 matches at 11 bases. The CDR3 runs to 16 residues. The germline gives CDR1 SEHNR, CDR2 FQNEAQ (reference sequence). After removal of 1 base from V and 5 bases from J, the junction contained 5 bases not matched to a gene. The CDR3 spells CASSLEVGLAGDTQYF. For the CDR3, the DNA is TGTGCCAGCAGCTTAGAAGTTGGACTAGCGGGAGATACGCAGTATTTT.

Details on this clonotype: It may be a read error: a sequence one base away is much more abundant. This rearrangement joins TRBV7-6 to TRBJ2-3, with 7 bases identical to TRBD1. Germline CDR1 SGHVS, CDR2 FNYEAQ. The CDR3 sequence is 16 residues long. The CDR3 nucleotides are TGTGTCAGCAGCTTCGCCCCGGGACAGAGCACAGATACGCAGTATTTT. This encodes CVSSFAPGQSTDTQYF.

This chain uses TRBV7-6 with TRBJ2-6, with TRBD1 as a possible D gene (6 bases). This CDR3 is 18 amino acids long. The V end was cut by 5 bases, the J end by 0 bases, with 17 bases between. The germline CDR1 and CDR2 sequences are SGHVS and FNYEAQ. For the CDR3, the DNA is TGTGCCAGCAGCCCCGCCGGGACATTTGACTCTGGGGCCAACGTCCTGACTTTC. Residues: CASSPAGTFDSGANVLTF.

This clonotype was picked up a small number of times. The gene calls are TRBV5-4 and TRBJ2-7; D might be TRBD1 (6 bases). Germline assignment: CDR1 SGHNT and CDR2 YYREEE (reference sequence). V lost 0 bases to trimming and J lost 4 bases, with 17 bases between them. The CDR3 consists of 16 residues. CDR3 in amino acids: CASSLGRTLQGYEQYF. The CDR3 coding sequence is TGTGCCAGCAGCTTGGGGCGGACTTTACAGGGTTACGAGCAGTACTTC.

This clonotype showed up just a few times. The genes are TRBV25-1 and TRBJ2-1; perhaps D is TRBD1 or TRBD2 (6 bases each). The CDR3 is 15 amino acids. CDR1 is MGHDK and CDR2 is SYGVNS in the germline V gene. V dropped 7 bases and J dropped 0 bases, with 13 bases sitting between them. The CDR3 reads CASTQGRDSYNEQFF. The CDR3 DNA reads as TGTGCCAGCACTCAGGGGCGGGACTCCTACAATGAGCAGTTCTTC.

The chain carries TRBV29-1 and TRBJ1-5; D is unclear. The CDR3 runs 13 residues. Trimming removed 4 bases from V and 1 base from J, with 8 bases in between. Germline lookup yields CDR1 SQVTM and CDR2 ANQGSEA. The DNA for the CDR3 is TGCAGCGTTGGCATGTCGAGCAATCAGCCCCAGCATTTT. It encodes CSVGMSSNQPQHF.

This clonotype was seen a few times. This CDR3 is CASSLISGISTDTQYF. The DNA for the CDR3 is TGTGCCAGCAGCTTAATCTCCGGGATTAGCACAGATACGCAGTATTTT. The J gene is TRBJ2-3, the V gene TRBV7-4, with a possible D match to TRBD2 (5 bases). This CDR3 has 16 amino acids. V lost 2 bases, J lost 0 bases, and 12 bases lay in between. The germline V gene has CDR1 SGHVT and CDR2 SQSDAQ. Full variable domain (rest looked up from reference TRBV7-4 and TRBJ2-3): GAGVSQSPRYKVAKRGRDVALRCDSISGHVTLYWYRQTLGQGSEVLTYSQSDAQRDKSGRPSGRFSAERPERSVSTLKIQRTEQGDSAVYLCASSLISGISTDTQYFGPGTRLTVL.

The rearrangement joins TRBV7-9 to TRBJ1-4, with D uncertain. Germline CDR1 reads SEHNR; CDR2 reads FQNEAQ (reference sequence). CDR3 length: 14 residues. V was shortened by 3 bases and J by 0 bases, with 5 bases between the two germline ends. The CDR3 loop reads CASSFGATNEKLFF. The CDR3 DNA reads TGTGCCAGCAGCTTCGGTGCAACTAATGAAAAACTGTTTTTT.

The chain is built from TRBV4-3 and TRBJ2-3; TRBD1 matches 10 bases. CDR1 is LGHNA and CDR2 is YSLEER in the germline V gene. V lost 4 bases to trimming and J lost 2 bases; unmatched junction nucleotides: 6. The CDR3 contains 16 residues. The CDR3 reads CASSRMTGGDTDTQYF. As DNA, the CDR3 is TGCGCCAGCAGCCGAATGACAGGGGGCGACACAGATACGCAGTATTTT.

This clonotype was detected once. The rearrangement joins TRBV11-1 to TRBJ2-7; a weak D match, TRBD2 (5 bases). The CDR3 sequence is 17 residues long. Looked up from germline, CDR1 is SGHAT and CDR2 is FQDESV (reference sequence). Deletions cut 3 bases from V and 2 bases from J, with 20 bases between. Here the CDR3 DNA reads TGTGCCAGCAGCTTTGGTGAGAGTCGGGGAGCTACCTACGAGCAGTACTTC. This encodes CASSFGESRGATYEQYF.

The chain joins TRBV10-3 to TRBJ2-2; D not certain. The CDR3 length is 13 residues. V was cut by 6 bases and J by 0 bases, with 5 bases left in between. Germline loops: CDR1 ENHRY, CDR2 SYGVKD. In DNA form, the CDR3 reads TGTGCCATCAGGGGATCGAACACCGGGGAGCTGTTTTTT. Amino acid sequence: CAIRGSNTGELFF.

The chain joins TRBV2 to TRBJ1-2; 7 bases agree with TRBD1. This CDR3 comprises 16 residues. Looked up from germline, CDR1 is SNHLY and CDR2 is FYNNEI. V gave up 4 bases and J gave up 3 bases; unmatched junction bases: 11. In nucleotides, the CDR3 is TGTGCCAGCAGTGGGGGGACAGAATCCGTTTACTATGGCTACACCTTC. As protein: CASSGGTESVYYGYTF.

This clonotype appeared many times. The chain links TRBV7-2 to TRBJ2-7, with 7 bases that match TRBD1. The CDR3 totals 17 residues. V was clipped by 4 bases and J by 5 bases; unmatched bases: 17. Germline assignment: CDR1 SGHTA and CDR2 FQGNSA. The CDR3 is CASSSYLRDSFAHEQYF. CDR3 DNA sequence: TGTGCCAGCAGCTCTTATCTCCGGGACAGCTTTGCCCACGAGCAGTACTTC.

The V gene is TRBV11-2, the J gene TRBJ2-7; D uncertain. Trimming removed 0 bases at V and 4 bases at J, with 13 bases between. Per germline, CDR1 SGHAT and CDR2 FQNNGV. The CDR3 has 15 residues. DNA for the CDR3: TGTGCCAGCAGCTTAGAGGGTTCCTCTGTATACGAGCAGTACTTC. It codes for CASSLEGSSVYEQYF. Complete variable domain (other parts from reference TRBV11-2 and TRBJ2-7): EAGVAQSPRYKIIEKRQSVAFWCNPISGHATLYWYQQILGQGPKLLIQFQNNGVVDDSQLPKDRFSAERLKGVDSTLKIQPAKLEDSAVYLCASSLEGSSVYEQYFGPGTRLTVT.